Listed here are 5 T cell receptor beta chains from one sample, sequenced in a study of shared clonotypes between healthy human individuals. TCRdb's table, derived via immunoSEQ multiplex PCR, lists solely in-frame clones and lacks some. The table shows nearly 1,000,000 clones, with less than 85% occurring only once. The source material was memory CD4+ T cells sorted from blood. Described subset: CD45RA-negative fraction. The receptors derive from a man aged 18 to 29 in good health.

The V gene is TRBV9, the J gene TRBJ1-1, with D tentatively TRBD1 (6 bases). Trimming took 4 bases from V and 5 from J, leaving 12 bases between them. Germline values: CDR1 SGDLS, CDR2 YYNGEE. This CDR3 region has 13 residues. CDR3 sequence (DNA): TGTGCCAGCAGCCTTACAAGGGGGACTGAAGCTTTCTTT. Translated, it gives CASSLTRGTEAFF.

J is TRBJ1-2 and V is TRBV5-1; D perhaps matches TRBD1 (6 bases). Germline V CDR1 and CDR2: SGHRS, YFSETQ. Trimming shortened V by 5 bases and J by 4 bases, and 15 bases separated the two germline ends. This CDR3 contains 14 residues. CDR3 in amino acids: CASRTTAGAYGYTF. For the CDR3, the DNA is TGCGCCAGCAGGACTACCGCGGGGGCCTATGGCTACACCTTC.

The chain joins TRBV7-2 to TRBJ1-3; 9 bases agree with TRBD1. CDR1 is SGHTA, CDR2 FQGNSA, per germline. The junction had 5 bases not matched to a gene; V was cut back by 4 bases and J by 4 bases. The CDR3 is 15 amino acids. The DNA of the CDR3 is TGTGCCAGCAGCTCTTGGACAGGGGAGGGAAACACCATATATTTT. Encoded protein: CASSSWTGEGNTIYF.

This clone showed up just a few times. The rearrangement joins TRBV7-9 to TRBJ2-3; 7 nucleotides line up with TRBD1. The J segment lost 4 bases and the V segment lost 3 bases, leaving 10 bases of the junction unmatched. CDR1 is SEHNR, CDR2 FQNEAQ, per germline (reference sequence). This CDR3 comprises 16 residues. CDR3 coding DNA: TGTGCCAGCAGCTTTCTATCGTCCAGGGGGTCAGATACGCAGTATTTT. Translated, it gives CASSFLSSRGSDTQYF.

This clone was detected a few times. A much larger clone differs by one base, so this may be a read error. The chain uses TRBV27 and TRBJ1-1; D call uncertain. Between the trimmed V and J ends, which lost 7 bases and 1 base, there was a span of 4 bases. This CDR3 is built from 11 residues. Germline values: CDR1 MNHEY, CDR2 SMNVEV (reference sequence). The CDR3 nucleotides read TGTGCCAGCACAGAGAACACTGAAGCTTTCTTT. Protein product: CASTENTEAFF.